The subject of this entry is one T cell receptor beta chain. Its cognate antigen has yet to be identified. Base quality data are lacking; no much larger clone is found one base away. These data originate in a study of CD8 T cells in ankylosing spondylitis (dated by TCRdb to 2016 to 2017). Notes on the research overall: T cell receptor beta repertoires were profiled in healthy donors and ankylosing spondylitis patients so that disease-linked TCR variants could be found. The whole study cohort included 85 to 120 healthy donors and around 25 ankylosing spondylitis patients. Peripheral blood was sampled, and synovial fluid was also collected from ankylosing spondylitis patients. The full study reports these points: A CD8+ phenotype was shown by the disease-linked clones, which were found at relatively low frequencies in peripheral blood. The disease-linked clones were reported to be significantly enriched in matched synovial fluid samples from ankylosing spondylitis patients. Blood from ankylosing spondylitis patients appeared to be characterized by a TCR beta motif made up of under ten highly homologous amino acid variants. Some motif variants were previously reported in synovial fluid and blood of reactive arthritis patients, suggesting common disease-initiation mechanisms.

The listed sequencing device is Illumina HiSeq 2500. TCR beta libraries were prepared by quantitative 5'-RACE with molecular barcodes. Turning to the authors' computational methods: Disease-linked TCR variants were identified with a new computational method built on a probabilistic model of VDJ rearrangement. The public sequencing data were trimmed at Q25 with fastp and processed into clonotypes with MiXCR by TCRdb, which kept only in-frame beta chains. Records with the same CDR3 protein are collapsed into one entry carrying the most frequent genes and DNA. The V and J calls shown here were made by TCRdb, not taken from the authors' results. In this sample the table shows some 700,000 distinct CDR3 sequences, over 15% of which occur a single time. In total, the top ten clones hold under 20% of the sample. From its cysteine to its phenylalanine, the CDR3 spans 12 amino acids. The only DNA kept is the CDR3, 36 bases in frame from the first base. V is cut back by 11 bases and J by 2 bases, with 6 bases in the junction unmatched. The germline V gene gives CDR1 as MNHEY and CDR2 as SVGEGT.

The chain couples TRBV6-2 or TRBV6-3 to TRBJ2-7, with TRBD1 identical over 7 junction bases. Source material: blood, either unsorted or a sorted T cell fraction (not recorded which). The source of this sequence is a male donor with ankylosing spondylitis. The CDR3 reads as follows: CASGTDPYEQYF. The DNA sequence follows: TGTGCCTCCGGGACAGATCCCTACGAGCAGTACTTC.